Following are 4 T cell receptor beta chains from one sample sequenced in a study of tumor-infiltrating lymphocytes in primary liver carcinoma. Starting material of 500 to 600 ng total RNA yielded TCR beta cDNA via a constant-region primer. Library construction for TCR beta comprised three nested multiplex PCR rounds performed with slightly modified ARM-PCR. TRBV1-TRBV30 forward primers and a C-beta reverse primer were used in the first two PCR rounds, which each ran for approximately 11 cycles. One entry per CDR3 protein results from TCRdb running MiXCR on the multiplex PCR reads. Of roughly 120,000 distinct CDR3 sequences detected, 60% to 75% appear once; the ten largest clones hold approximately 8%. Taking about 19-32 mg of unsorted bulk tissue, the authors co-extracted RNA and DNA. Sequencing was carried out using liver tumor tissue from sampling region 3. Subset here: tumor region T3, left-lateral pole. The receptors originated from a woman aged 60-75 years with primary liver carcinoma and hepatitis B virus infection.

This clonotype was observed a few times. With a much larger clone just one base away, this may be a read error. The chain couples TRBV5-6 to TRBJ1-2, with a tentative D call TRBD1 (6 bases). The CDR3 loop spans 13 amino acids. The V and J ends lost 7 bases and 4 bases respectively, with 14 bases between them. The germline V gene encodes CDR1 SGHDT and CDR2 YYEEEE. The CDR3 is CASGSGQLYGYTF. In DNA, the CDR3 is TGTGCCAGCGGATCTGGACAGCTCTATGGCTACACCTTC.

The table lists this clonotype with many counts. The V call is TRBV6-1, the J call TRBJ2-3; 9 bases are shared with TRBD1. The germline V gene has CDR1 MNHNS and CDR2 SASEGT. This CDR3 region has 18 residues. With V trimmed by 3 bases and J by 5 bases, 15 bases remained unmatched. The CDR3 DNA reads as TGTGCCAGCAGTGACCTTCATGCGACAGGGGGGGTTCAAGATACGCAGTATTTT. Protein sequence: CASSDLHATGGVQDTQYF.

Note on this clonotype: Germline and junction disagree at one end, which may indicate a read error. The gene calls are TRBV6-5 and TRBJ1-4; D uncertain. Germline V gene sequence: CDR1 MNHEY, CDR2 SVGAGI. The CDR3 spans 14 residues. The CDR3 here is CASTYRATNEELFF. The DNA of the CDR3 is TGTGCCAGCACTTATAGAGCAACTAATGAAGAACTGTTTTTT.

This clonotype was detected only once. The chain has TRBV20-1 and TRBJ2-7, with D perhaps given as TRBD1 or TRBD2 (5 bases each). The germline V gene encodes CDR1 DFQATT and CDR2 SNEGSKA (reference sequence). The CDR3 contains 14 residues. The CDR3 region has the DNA TGCACCCTCAGGCCCCTCGGGACGCTGAGGGAGCAGTACTTC. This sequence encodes CTLRPLGTLREQYF.